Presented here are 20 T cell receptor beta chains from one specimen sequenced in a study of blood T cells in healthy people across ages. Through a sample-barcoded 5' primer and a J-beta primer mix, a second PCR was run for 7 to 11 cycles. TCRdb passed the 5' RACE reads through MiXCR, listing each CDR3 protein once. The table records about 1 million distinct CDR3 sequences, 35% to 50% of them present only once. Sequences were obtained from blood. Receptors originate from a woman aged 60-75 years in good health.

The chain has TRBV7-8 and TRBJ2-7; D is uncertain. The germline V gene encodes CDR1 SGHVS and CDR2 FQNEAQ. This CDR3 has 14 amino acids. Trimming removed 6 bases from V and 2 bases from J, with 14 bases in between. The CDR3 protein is CASSLPTGTYEQYF. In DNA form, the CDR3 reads TGTGCCAGCAGTCTCCCGACCGGTACCTACGAGCAGTACTTC.

This CDR3 is CATSRDPYLNEQFF. CDR3 sequence (DNA): TGTGCCACCTCAAGGGACCCTTATCTCAATGAGCAGTTCTTC. The chain has TRBV10-3 and TRBJ2-1; TRBD1 or TRBD2 may be the D gene (5 bases each). CDR1 and CDR2 (germline): ENHRY, SYGVKD. V lost 10 bases, J lost 6 bases, and 19 bases lay in between. The CDR3 has 14 amino acids.

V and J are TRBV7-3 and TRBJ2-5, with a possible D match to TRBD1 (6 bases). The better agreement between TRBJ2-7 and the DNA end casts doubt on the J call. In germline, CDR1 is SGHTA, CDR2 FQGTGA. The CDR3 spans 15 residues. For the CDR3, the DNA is TGTGCCAGCAGCTTCGGACAGCATCCGCCCTACGAGCAGTACTTC. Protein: CASSFGQHPPYEQYF.

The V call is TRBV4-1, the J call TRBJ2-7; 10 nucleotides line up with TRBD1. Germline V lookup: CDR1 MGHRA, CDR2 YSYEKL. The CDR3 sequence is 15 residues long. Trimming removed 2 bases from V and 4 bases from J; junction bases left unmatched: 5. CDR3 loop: CASSQRTGGVYEQYF. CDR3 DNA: TGCGCCAGCAGCCAAAGGACAGGGGGTGTATACGAGCAGTACTTC.

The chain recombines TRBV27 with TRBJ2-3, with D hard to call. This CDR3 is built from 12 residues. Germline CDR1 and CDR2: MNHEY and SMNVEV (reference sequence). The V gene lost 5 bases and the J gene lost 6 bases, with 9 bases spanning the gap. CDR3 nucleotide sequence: TGTGCCAGCAGTCCTTACTTCGATACGCAGTATTTT. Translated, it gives CASSPYFDTQYF.

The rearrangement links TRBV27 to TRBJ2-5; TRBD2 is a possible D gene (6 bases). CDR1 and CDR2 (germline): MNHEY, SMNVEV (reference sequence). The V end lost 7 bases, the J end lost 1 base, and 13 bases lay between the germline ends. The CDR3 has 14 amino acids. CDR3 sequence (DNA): TGTGCCAGCACTCACCGGGACTCCCAAGAGACCCAGTACTTC. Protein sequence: CASTHRDSQETQYF.

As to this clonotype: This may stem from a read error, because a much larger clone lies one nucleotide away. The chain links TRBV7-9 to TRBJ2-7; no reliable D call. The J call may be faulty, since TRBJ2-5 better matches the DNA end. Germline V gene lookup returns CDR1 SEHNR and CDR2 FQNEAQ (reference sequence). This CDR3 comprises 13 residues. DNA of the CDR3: TGTGCCAGCAGCTTATTACAGAAAGAGACCCAGTACTTC. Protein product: CASSLLQKETQYF.

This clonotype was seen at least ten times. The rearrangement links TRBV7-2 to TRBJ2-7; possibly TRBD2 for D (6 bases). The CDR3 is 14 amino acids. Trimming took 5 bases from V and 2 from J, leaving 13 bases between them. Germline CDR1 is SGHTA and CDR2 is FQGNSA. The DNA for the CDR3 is TGTGCCAGCAGCATCGGGAGACCAGCCTACGAGCAGTACTTC. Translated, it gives CASSIGRPAYEQYF.

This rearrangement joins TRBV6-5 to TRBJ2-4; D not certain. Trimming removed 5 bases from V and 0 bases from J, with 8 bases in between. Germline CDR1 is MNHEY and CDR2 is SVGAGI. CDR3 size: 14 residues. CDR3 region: CASSDATAKNIQYF. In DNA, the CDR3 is TGTGCCAGCAGTGACGCAACAGCCAAAAACATTCAGTACTTC.

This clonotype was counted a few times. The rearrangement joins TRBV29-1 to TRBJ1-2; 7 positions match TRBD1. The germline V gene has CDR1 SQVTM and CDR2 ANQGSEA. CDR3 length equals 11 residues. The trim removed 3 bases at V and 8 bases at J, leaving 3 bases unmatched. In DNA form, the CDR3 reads TGCAGCGTTGAGGGACAGAGGGGCTACACCTTC. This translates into CSVEGQRGYTF.

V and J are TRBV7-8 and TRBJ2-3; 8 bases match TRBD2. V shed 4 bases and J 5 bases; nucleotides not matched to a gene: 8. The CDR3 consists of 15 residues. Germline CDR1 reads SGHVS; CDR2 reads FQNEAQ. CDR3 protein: CASSSPGRAEDTQYF. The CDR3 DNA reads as TGTGCCAGCAGCTCCCCCGGGAGGGCCGAAGATACGCAGTATTTT.

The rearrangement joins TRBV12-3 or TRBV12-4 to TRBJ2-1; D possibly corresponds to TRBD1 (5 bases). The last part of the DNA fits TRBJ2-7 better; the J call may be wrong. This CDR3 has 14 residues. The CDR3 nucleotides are TGTGCCAGCAGTTTACAGGGCCCTTGGAATGAGCAGTACTTC. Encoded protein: CASSLQGPWNEQYF.

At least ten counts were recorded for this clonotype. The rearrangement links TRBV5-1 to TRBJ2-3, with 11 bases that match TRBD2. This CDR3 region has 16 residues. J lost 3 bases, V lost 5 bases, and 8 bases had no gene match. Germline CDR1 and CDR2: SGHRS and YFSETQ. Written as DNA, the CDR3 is TGCGCCAGCAGTTCAGCTAGCGGGAGGTTGACAGATACGCAGTATTTT. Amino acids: CASSSASGRLTDTQYF.

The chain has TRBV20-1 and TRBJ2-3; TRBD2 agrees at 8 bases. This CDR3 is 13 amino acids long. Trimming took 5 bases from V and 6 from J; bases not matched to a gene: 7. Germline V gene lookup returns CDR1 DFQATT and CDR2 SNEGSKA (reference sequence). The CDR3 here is CSAEILAGDTQYF. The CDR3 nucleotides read TGCAGTGCTGAGATCCTAGCGGGTGATACGCAGTATTTT.

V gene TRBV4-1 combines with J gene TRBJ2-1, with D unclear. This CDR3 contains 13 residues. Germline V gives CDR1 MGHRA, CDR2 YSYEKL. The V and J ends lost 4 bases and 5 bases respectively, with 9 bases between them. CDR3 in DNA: TGCGCCAGCAGCCTGAAGGACCACAATGAGCAGTTCTTC. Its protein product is CASSLKDHNEQFF.

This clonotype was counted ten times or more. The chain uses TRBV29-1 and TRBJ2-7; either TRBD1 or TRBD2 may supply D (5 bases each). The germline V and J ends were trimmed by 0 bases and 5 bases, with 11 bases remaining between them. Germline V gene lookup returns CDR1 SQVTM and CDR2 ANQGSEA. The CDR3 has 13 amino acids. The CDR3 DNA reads TGCAGCGTTGAAGACAGAGGGGTACACGAGCAGTACTTC. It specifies CSVEDRGVHEQYF.

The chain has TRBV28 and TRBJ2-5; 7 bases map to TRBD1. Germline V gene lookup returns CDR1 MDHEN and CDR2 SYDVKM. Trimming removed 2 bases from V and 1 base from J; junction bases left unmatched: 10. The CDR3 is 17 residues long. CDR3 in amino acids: CASSLGRGGAGQETQYF. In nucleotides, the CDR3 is TGTGCCAGCAGTTTAGGACGAGGGGGCGCGGGCCAAGAGACCCAGTACTTC.

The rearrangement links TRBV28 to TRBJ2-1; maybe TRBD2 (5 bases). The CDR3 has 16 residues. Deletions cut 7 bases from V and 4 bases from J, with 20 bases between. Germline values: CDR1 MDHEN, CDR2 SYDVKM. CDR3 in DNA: TGTGCCAGCACCCCCAATTTGAGGGAGCTTTACAATGAGCAGTTCTTC. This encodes CASTPNLRELYNEQFF.

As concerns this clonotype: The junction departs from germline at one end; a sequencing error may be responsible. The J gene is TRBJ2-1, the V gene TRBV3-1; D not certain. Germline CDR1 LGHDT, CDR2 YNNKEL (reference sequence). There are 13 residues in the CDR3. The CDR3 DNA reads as TGTGCCAGCAGCCAAGAGGGCTACCATGAGCAGTTCTTC. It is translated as CASSQEGYHEQFF.

CDR3 amino acids: CASSLSARADTGELFF. CDR3 nucleotides: TGCGCCAGCAGCTTGTCCGCCAGGGCGGACACCGGGGAGCTGTTTTTT. This chain connects TRBV5-1 to TRBJ2-2, with D perhaps matching TRBD1 (5 bases). Germline V gene data show CDR1 as SGHRS and CDR2 as YFSETQ. With 1 base removed from V and 3 bases from J, the gap between germline ends came to 13 bases. This CDR3 spans 16 amino acids.